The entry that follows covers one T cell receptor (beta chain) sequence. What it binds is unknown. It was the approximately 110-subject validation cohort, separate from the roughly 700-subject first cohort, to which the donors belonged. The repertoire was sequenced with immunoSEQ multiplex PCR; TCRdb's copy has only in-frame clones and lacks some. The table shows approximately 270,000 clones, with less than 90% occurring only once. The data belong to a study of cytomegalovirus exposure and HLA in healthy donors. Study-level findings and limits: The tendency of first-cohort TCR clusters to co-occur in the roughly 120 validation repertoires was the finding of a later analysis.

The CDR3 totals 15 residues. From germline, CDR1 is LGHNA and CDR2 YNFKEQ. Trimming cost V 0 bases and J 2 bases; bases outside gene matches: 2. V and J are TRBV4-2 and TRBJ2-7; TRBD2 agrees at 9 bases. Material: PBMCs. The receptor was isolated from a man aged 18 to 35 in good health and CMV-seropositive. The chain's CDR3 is CASSQDGTSPYEQYF. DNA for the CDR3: TGTGCCAGCAGCCAAGATGGGACTAGCCCCTACGAGCAGTACTTC.